The 2 T cell receptor beta chains listed next were all sequenced from one sample in a study of blood T cells in healthy people across ages. The authors ran a second PCR of about 6 to 12 cycles using a sample-barcoded 5' primer and a J-beta primer mix. MiXCR, run by TCRdb on the 5' RACE reads, gives a single entry per CDR3 protein. Here the sample spans about 800,000 distinct CDR3 sequences, about 42% being singletons. The sample consisted of blood. The source is a man older than 75 in good health.

The chain links TRBV20-1 to TRBJ2-5; tentative D call: TRBD1 (6 bases). The ends were cut back, 5 bases at V and 1 base at J, with 8 bases in the middle. This CDR3 is 12 amino acids long. Looked up from germline, CDR1 is DFQATT and CDR2 is SNEGSKA (reference sequence). CDR3 sequence (DNA): TGCAGTGCTTGGGACACCCAAGAGACCCAGTACTTC. Translating gives CSAWDTQETQYF.

J is TRBJ2-1 and V is TRBV29-1; TRBD1 matches at 8 bases. CDR1 and CDR2 (germline): SQVTM, ANQGSEA. The CDR3 runs 17 residues. V shed 4 bases and J 6 bases; nucleotides not matched to a gene: 17. The CDR3 nucleotides read TGCAGCGTTGCCCTCTGGGCAGGGGGCGCGATTGGCAATGAGCAGTTCTTC. Its protein product is CSVALWAGGAIGNEQFF.